This T cell receptor beta chain was documented in a study of cytomegalovirus exposure and HLA in healthy donors. The V and J ends lost 0 bases and 2 bases respectively, with 11 bases between them. Germline V gives CDR1 LGHNA, CDR2 YSLEER. This CDR3 is built from 15 residues. PCR involved 60 Vbeta and 13 Jbeta primers. Clones were sequenced by immunoSEQ multiplex PCR, and TCRdb holds only the in-frame ones, with some missing. The table shows 100,000 to 120,000 clones, with roughly four fifths occurring only once. The rearrangement uses TRBV4-3 and TRBJ2-7; D gene unclear. The source of this sequence is a woman in her twenties or thirties in good health and CMV-seronegative. What was sequenced was PBMCs. The DNA of the CDR3 is TGCGCCAGCAGCCAAGAGGTGGAGCGAGCCTACGAGCAGTACTTC. Translated: CASSQEVERAYEQYF.